The 20 T cell receptor beta chains reported below all come from one sample, sequenced in a study of blood T cell repertoires in COVID-19. Profiled with immunoSEQ multiplex PCR; TCRdb holds only in-frame clones, not every one. The table lists 120,000 to 150,000 clones, roughly four fifths of them singletons. The specimen sequenced was peripheral blood. Receptor source: an elderly man with acute or convalescent COVID-19.

This chain connects TRBV6-4 to TRBJ1-2; 9 nucleotides line up with TRBD1. The CDR3 is 19 amino acids. Losses at the gene ends were 2 bases for V and 5 bases for J; bases not matched to a gene: 18. The germline gives CDR1 MRHNA, CDR2 SNTAGT. In DNA form, the CDR3 reads TGTGCCAGCAGTGACCCCACCCCCTATCGGGACAGGGTAGCATATGGCTACACCTTC. This translates into CASSDPTPYRDRVAYGYTF.

This clone was counted only a few times. V gene TRBV7-2 combines with J gene TRBJ2-3, with D perhaps matching TRBD2 (5 bases). The V gene's germline CDR1 is SGHTA and CDR2 FQGNSA. V was clipped by 3 bases and J by 2 bases, with 9 bases between them. The CDR3 has 14 amino acids. CDR3 nucleotides: TGTGCCAGCAGCTTCGGACTGGTCACAGATACGCAGTATTTT. Protein: CASSFGLVTDTQYF. Using reference TRBV7-2 and TRBJ2-3 for the parts outside the CDR3, the full variable domain is GAGVSQSPSNKVTEKGKDVELRCDPISGHTALYWYRQSLGQGLEFLIYFQGNSAPDKSGLPSDRFSAERTGGSVSTLTIQRTQQEDSAVYLCASSFGLVTDTQYFGPGTRLTVL.

This clone was counted between two and nine times. This chain links TRBV7-8 with TRBJ2-7; perhaps TRBD2 as D (7 bases). CDR1 SGHVS and CDR2 FQNEAQ come from the germline V gene. The CDR3 extends over 14 amino acids. V gave up 5 bases and J gave up 0 bases, with 11 bases separating them. The CDR3 region is CASSGGGGSYEQYF. In DNA, the CDR3 is TGTGCCAGCAGCGGAGGGGGGGGCTCCTACGAGCAGTACTTC. The variable domain in full, with the rest retrieved from reference TRBV7-8 and TRBJ2-7, is GAGVSQSPRYKVAKRGQDVALRCDPISGHVSLFWYQQALGQGPEFLTYFQNEAQLDKSGLPSDRFFAERPEGSVSTLKIQRTQQEDSAVYLCASSGGGGSYEQYFGPGTRLTVT.

In its sample, this clone was seen a few times. The J gene is TRBJ1-2, the V gene TRBV2; unclear D gene. This CDR3 is 13 amino acids long. V lost 6 bases and J 8 bases, leaving 16 bases between the germline ends. Germline-derived CDR1 and CDR2 are SNHLY and FYNNEI. This CDR3 is CASSVNSYVGYTF. In DNA form, the CDR3 reads TGTGCCAGCAGCGTTAACTCCTATGTGGGCTACACCTTC. Filled out from reference TRBV2 and TRBJ1-2, the complete variable domain reads EPEVTQTPSHQVTQMGQEVILRCVPISNHLYFYWYRQILGQKVEFLVSFYNNEISEKSEIFDDQFSVERPDGSNFTLKIRSTKLEDSAMYFCASSVNSYVGYTFGSGTRLTVV.

Worth noting for this clone: The identical CDR3 is also encoded by other nucleotide sequences in the sample. The CDR3 loop is CASSFDRDQPQHF. The CDR3, as DNA: TGTGCCAGCAGCTTTGACAGGGATCAGCCCCAGCATTTT. The chain has TRBV7-2 and TRBJ1-5; TRBD1 agrees at 7 bases. The germline CDR1 and CDR2 sequences are SGHTA and FQGNSA. The V segment lost 3 bases and the J segment 5 bases; nucleotides outside the gene matches: 1. This CDR3 has 13 amino acids.

V and J are TRBV7-3 and TRBJ2-3; 9 bases align to TRBD2. The CDR3 is made up of 15 amino acids. V lost 5 bases to trimming and J lost 4 bases; unmatched junction nucleotides: 7. In germline, CDR1 is SGHTA, CDR2 FQGTGA. The CDR3 nucleotides read TGTGCCAGCAGCCCGGCTAGCGGGGTTGCAGATACGCAGTATTTT. Its protein is CASSPASGVADTQYF. Full variable domain (remainder filled in from reference TRBV7-3 and TRBJ2-3): GAGVSQTPSNKVTEKGKYVELRCDPISGHTALYWYRQSLGQGPEFLIYFQGTGAADDSGLPNDRFFAVRPEGSVSTLKIQRTERGDSAVYLCASSPASGVADTQYFGPGTRLTVL.

The chain employs TRBV5-6 and TRBJ1-2; weak D call: TRBD1 (5 bases). Trimming cost V 1 base and J 6 bases, with 10 bases left between them. The CDR3 consists of 13 residues. CDR1 and CDR2 from the germline V gene are SGHDT and YYEEEE. The CDR3 spells CASSLQGGDGYTF. Written as DNA, the CDR3 is TGTGCCAGCAGCTTGCAGGGAGGGGATGGCTACACCTTC.

The chain has TRBV6-2 or TRBV6-3 and TRBJ1-6; no reliable D call. CDR3 length: 15 residues. The germline V and J ends were trimmed by 5 bases and 5 bases, with 13 bases remaining between them. Germline V gene sequence: CDR1 MNHEY, CDR2 SVGEGT. Here the CDR3 DNA reads TGTGCCAGCAGTCAAATCGGGAATCATAATTCACCCCTCCACTTT. It codes for CASSQIGNHNSPLHF.

The CDR3 here is CASGPGLAANTGELFF. As DNA, the CDR3 is TGTGCCAGCGGACCGGGACTAGCGGCTAACACCGGGGAGCTGTTTTTT. The V call is TRBV6-6, the J call TRBJ2-2; 11 bases fit TRBD2. Looked up from germline, CDR1 is MNHNY and CDR2 is SVGAGI (reference sequence). The CDR3 sequence is 16 residues long. The trim removed 8 bases at V and 2 bases at J, leaving 7 bases unmatched.

The V gene is TRBV7-3, the J gene TRBJ2-7; TRBD2 aligns across 10 bases. With V trimmed by 5 bases and J by 6 bases, 7 bases remained unmatched. CDR1 is SGHTA, CDR2 FQGTGA, per germline. The length of the CDR3 is 14 residues. The CDR3 DNA reads as TGTGCCAGCAGCCCAAGCGGGGGGGTCGGCGAGCAGTACTTC. Translation: CASSPSGGVGEQYF.

The chain's CDR3 is CASSLQVPYEQYF. The CDR3 DNA is TGTGCCAGCAGCCTCCAGGTTCCCTACGAGCAGTACTTC. The chain employs TRBV11-1 and TRBJ2-7, with D unresolved. Between the trimmed V and J ends, which lost 5 bases and 2 bases, there was a span of 10 bases. Looked up from germline, CDR1 is SGHAT and CDR2 is FQDESV (reference sequence). This CDR3 has 13 amino acids.

This chain connects TRBV2 to TRBJ2-1; D is uncertain. The CDR3 runs 13 residues. Trimming removed 4 bases from V and 4 bases from J, with 8 bases in between. CDR1 is SNHLY, CDR2 FYNNEI, per germline. DNA for the CDR3: TGTGCCAGCAGTGTCTCAACTTACAATGAGCAGTTCTTC. Translated: CASSVSTYNEQFF.

The CDR3 spells CASSPRGRFAGYTF. The DNA for the CDR3 is TGTGCCAGCAGCCCCAGGGGGCGCTTTGCTGGCTACACCTTC. J is TRBJ1-2 and V is TRBV28; 8 bases agree with TRBD1. The CDR3 has 14 residues. Trimming removed 6 bases from V and 7 bases from J; junction bases left unmatched: 10. CDR1 is MDHEN, CDR2 SYDVKM, per germline.

The J gene is TRBJ2-1, the V gene TRBV28; 7 nucleotides match TRBD1. CDR3 length equals 15 residues. After removal of 2 bases from V and 5 bases from J, the junction contained 6 bases not matched to a gene. Germline assignment: CDR1 MDHEN and CDR2 SYDVKM. CDR3: CASSLGDSQNNEQFF. CDR3 sequence (DNA): TGTGCCAGCAGTTTAGGGGACAGTCAGAACAATGAGCAGTTCTTC.

CDR3 amino acids: CASSLRNRGSQETQYF. DNA for the CDR3: TGTGCCAGCAGCTTGCGGAACAGGGGATCCCAAGAGACCCAGTACTTC. The chain combines TRBV5-6 with TRBJ2-5, with 7 nucleotides matching TRBD1. V shed 1 base and J 1 base; nucleotides not matched to a gene: 7. This CDR3 spans 16 amino acids. In germline, CDR1 is SGHDT, CDR2 YYEEEE.

The V gene is TRBV4-2, the J gene TRBJ1-2; D perhaps matches TRBD1 (5 bases). V lost 0 bases, J lost 7 bases, and 9 bases lay in between. This CDR3 has 13 residues. The V gene's germline CDR1 is LGHNA and CDR2 YNFKEQ. This CDR3 is CASSQDGRGGYTF. The CDR3 DNA is TGTGCCAGCAGCCAAGATGGAAGGGGTGGCTACACCTTC.

The chain joins TRBV30 to TRBJ1-5, with D possibly being TRBD1 (6 bases). This CDR3 region has 14 residues. From germline, CDR1 is GTSNPN and CDR2 SVGIG (reference sequence). Trimming took 2 bases from V and 3 from J, leaving 11 bases between them. The CDR3 region has the DNA TGTGCCTGGAGTATTGGACAGAACAATCAGCCCCAGCATTTT. It yields the protein CAWSIGQNNQPQHF.

The CDR3 is CASSGQGGPYEQYF. CDR3 nucleotide sequence: TGTGCCAGCAGCGGACAGGGGGGACCCTACGAGCAGTACTTC. The J gene is TRBJ2-7, the V gene TRBV7-2, with 10 bases identical to TRBD1. Germline values: CDR1 SGHTA, CDR2 FQGNSA. With V trimmed by 5 bases and J by 2 bases, 3 bases remained unmatched. This CDR3 has 14 amino acids.

V gene TRBV7-3 combines with J gene TRBJ2-7; D gene ambiguous. Trimming pared 1 base from V and 2 bases from J, leaving 9 bases between. Germline loops: CDR1 SGHTA, CDR2 FQGTGA. The length of the CDR3 is 14 residues. The CDR3: CASSLMSGPYEQYF. CDR3 DNA: TGTGCCAGCAGCTTAATGTCGGGTCCCTACGAGCAGTACTTC.

Here the CDR3 reads CASSIRGRGEKLFF. In nucleotides, the CDR3 is TGTGCCAGTAGTATCAGGGGACGGGGTGAAAAACTGTTTTTT. The rearrangement links TRBV19 to TRBJ1-4; TRBD1 might be the D (6 bases). V lost 3 bases and J 7 bases, leaving 12 bases between the germline ends. Germline V gives CDR1 LNHDA, CDR2 SQIVND (reference sequence). CDR3 size: 14 residues. The complete variable domain, with remaining parts taken from reference TRBV19 and TRBJ1-4, reads DGGITQSPKYLFRKEGQNVTLSCEQNLNHDAMYWYRQDPGQGLRLIYYSQIVNDFQKGDIAEGYSVSREKKESFPLTVTSAQKNPTAFYLCASSIRGRGEKLFFGSGTQLSVL.